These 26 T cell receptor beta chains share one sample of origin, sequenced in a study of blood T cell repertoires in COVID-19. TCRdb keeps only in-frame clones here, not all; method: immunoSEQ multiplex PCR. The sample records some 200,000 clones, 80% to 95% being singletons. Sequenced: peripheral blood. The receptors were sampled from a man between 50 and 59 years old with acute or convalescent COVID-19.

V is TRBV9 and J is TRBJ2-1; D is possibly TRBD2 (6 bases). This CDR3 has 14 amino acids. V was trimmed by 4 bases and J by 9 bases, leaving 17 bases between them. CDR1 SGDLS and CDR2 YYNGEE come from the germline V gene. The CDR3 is CASSRIGSEGEQFF. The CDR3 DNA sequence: TGTGCCAGCAGCCGTATCGGGAGCGAAGGTGAGCAGTTCTTC.

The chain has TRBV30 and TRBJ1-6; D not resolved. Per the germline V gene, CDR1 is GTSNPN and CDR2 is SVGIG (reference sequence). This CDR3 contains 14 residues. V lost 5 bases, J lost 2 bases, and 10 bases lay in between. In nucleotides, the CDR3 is TGTGCCTGGGTACCGGGTCCCTATAATTCACCCCTCCACTTT. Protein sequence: CAWVPGPYNSPLHF.

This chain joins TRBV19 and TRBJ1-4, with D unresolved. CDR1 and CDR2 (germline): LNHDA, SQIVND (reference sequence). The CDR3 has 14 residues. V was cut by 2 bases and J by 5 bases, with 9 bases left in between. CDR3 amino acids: CASSIPGSNEKLFF. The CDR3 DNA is TGTGCCAGTAGTATACCCGGTTCGAATGAAAAACTGTTTTTT.

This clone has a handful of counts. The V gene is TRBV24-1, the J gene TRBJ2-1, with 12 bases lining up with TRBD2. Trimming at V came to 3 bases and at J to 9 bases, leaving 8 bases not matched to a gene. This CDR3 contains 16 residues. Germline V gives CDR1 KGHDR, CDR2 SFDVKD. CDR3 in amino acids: CATSDGRLAGDSEQFF. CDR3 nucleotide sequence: TGTGCCACCAGTGATGGGAGACTAGCGGGAGATTCTGAGCAGTTCTTC.

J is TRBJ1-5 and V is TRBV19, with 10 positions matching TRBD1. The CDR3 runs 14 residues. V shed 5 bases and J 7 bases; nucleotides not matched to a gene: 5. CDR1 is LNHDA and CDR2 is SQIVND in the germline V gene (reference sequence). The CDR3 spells CASSQDRGLQPQHF. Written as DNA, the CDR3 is TGTGCCAGTAGTCAGGACAGGGGGTTGCAGCCCCAGCATTTT.

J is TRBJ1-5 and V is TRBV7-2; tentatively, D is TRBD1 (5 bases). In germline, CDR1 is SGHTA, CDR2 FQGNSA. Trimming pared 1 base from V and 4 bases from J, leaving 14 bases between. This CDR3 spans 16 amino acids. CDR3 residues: CASSLVPGGTNQPQHF. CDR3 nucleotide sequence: TGTGCCAGCAGCTTAGTCCCCGGGGGTACGAATCAGCCCCAGCATTTT.

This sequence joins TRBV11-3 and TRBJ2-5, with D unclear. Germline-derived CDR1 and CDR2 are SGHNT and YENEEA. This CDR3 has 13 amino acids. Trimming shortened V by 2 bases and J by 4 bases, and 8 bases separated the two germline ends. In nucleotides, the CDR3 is TGTGCCAGCAGCTTAACGCTCGGAGAGACCCAGTACTTC. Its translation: CASSLTLGETQYF. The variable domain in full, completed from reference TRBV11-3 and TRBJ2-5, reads EAGVVQSPRYKIIEKKQPVAFWCNPISGHNTLYWYLQNLGQGPELLIRYENEEAVDDSQLPKDRFSAERLKGVDSTLKIQPAELGDSAVYLCASSLTLGETQYFGPGTRLLVL.

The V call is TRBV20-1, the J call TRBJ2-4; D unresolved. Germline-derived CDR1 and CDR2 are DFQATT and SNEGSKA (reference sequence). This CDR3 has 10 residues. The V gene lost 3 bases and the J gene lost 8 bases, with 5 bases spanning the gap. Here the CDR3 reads CSASHDIQYF. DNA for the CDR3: TGCAGTGCTAGTCATGACATTCAGTACTTC.

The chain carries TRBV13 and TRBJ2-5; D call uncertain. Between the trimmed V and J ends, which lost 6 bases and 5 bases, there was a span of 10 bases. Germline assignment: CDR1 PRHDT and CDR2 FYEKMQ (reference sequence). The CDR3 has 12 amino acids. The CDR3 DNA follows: TGTGCCAGCAGGCGCGAACGGGAGACCCAGTACTTC. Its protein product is CASRRERETQYF. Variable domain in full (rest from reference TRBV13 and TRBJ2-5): AAGVIQSPRHLIKEKRETATLKCYPIPRHDTVYWYQQGPGQDPQFLISFYEKMQSDKGSIPDRFSAQQFSDYHSELNMSSLELGDSALYFCASRRERETQYFGPGTRLLVL.

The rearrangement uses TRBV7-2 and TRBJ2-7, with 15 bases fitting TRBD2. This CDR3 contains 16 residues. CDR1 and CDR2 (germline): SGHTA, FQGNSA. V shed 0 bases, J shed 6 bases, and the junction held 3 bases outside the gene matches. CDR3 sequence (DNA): TGTGCCAGCAGCTTAGCCCGGACTAGCGGGAGGGGCGAGCAGTACTTC. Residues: CASSLARTSGRGEQYF.

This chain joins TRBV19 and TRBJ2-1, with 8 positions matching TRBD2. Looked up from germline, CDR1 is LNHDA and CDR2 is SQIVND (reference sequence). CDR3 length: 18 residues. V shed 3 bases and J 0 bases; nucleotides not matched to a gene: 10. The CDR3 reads CASSISGSGDISYNEQFF. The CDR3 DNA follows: TGTGCCAGTAGTATCTCAGGTAGCGGGGACATCTCCTACAATGAGCAGTTCTTC.

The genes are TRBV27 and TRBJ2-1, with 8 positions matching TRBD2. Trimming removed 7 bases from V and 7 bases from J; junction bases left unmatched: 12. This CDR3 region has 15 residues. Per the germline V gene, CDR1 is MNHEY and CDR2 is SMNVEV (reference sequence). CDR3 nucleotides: TGTGCCAGCATTCTCCTGGGTAGCGGGAAGAATGAGCAGTTCTTC. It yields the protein CASILLGSGKNEQFF.

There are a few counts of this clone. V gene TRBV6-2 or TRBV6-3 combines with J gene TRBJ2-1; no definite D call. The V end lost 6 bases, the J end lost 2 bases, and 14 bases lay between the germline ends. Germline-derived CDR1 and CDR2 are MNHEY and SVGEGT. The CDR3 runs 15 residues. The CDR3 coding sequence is TGTGCCAGCAGCCCCGTCGCCGCTACCTACAATGAGCAGTTCTTC. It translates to CASSPVAATYNEQFF.

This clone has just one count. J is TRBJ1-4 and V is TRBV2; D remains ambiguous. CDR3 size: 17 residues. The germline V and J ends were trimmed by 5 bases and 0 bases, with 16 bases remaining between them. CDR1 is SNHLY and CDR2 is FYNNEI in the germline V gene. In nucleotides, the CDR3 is TGTGCCAGCAGTCACGCGGCGGTAGCTACAACTAATGAAAAACTGTTTTTT. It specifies CASSHAAVATTNEKLFF.

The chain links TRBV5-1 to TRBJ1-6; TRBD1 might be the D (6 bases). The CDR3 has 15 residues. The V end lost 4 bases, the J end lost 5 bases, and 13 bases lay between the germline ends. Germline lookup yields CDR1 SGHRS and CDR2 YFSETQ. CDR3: CASSLQTGHNSPLHF. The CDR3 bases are TGCGCCAGCAGCCTCCAGACAGGTCATAATTCACCCCTCCACTTT. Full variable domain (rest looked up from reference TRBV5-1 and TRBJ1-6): KAGVTQTPRYLIKTRGQQVTLSCSPISGHRSVSWYQQTPGQGLQFLFEYFSETQRNKGNFPGRFSGRQFSNSRSEMNVSTLELGDSALYLCASSLQTGHNSPLHFGNGTRLTVT.

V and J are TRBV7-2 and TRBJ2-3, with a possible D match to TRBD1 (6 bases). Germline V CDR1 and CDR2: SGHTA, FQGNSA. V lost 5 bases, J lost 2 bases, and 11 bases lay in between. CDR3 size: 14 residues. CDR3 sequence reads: CASSTGQSTDTQYF. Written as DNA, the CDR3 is TGTGCCAGCAGCACCGGACAGTCCACAGATACGCAGTATTTT.

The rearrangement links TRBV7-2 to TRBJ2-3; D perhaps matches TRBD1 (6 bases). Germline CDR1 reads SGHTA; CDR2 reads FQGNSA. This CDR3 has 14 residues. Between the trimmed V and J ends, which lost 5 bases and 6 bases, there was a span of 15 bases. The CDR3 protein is CASSPWDTGDTQYF. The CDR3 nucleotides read TGTGCCAGCAGCCCGTGGGACACGGGGGATACGCAGTATTTT.

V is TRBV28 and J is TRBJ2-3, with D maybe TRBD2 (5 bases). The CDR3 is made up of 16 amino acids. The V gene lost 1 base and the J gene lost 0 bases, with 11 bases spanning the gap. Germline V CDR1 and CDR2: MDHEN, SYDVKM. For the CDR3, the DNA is TGTGCCAGCAGTTTATCAGGACTCCGCAGCACAGATACGCAGTATTTT. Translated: CASSLSGLRSTDTQYF. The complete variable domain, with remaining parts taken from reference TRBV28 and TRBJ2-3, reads DVKVTQSSRYLVKRTGEKVFLECVQDMDHENMFWYRQDPGLGLRLIYFSYDVKMKEKGDIPEGYSVSREKKERFSLILESASTNQTSMYLCASSLSGLRSTDTQYFGPGTRLTVL.

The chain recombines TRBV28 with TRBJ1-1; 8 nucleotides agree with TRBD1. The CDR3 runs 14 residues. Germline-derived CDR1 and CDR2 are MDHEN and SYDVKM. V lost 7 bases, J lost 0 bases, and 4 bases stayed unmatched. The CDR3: CASTQGALNTEAFF. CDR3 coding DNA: TGTGCCAGCACCCAGGGGGCTTTGAACACTGAAGCTTTCTTT. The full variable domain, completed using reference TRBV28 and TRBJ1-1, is DVKVTQSSRYLVKRTGEKVFLECVQDMDHENMFWYRQDPGLGLRLIYFSYDVKMKEKGDIPEGYSVSREKKERFSLILESASTNQTSMYLCASTQGALNTEAFFGQGTRLTVV.

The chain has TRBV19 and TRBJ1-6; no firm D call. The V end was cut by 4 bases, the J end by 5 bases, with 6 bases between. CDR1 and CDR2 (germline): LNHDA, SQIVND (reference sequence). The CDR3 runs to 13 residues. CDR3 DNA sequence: TGTGCCAGTAGTAGAAGCAATAATTCACCCCTCCACTTT. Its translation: CASSRSNNSPLHF.

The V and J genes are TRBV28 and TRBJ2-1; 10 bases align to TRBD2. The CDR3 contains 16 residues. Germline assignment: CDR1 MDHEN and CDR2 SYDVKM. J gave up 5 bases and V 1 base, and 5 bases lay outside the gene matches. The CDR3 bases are TGTGCCAGCAGTTTATTAGGACTAGCGGAAAACAATGAGCAGTTCTTC. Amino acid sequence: CASSLLGLAENNEQFF.

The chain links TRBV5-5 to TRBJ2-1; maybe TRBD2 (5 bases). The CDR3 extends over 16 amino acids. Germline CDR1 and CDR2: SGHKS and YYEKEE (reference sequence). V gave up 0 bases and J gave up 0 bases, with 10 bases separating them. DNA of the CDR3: TGTGCCAGCAGCTTGGTTAGCGTGAGCTCCTACAATGAGCAGTTCTTC. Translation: CASSLVSVSSYNEQFF. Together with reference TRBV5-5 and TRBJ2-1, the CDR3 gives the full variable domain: DAGVTQSPTHLIKTRGQQVTLRCSPISGHKSVSWYQQVLGQGPQFIFQYYEKEERGRGNFPDRFSARQFPNYSSELNVNALLLGDSALYLCASSLVSVSSYNEQFFGPGTRLTVL.

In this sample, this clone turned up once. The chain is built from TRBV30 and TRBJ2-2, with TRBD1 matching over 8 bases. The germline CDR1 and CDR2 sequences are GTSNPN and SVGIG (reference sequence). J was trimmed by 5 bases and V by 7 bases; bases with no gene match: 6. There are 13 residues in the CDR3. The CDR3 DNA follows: TGTGCCTTGGACAGGGTAGATACCGGGGAGCTGTTTTTT. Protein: CALDRVDTGELFF.

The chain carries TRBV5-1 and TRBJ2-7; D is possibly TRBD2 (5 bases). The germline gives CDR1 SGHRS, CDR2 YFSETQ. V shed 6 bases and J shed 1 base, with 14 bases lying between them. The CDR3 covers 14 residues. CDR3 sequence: CASNPGSRSYEQYF. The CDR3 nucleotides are TGCGCCAGCAACCCGGGAAGCAGGTCCTACGAGCAGTACTTC.

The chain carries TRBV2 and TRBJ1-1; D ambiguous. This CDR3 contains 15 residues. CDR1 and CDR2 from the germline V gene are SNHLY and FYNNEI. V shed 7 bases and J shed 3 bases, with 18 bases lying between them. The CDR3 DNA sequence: TGTGCCAGCAAAGGAGCGGGCGGCAAAGACACTGAAGCTTTCTTT. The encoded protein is CASKGAGGKDTEAFF. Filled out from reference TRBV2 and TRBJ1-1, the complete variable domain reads EPEVTQTPSHQVTQMGQEVILRCVPISNHLYFYWYRQILGQKVEFLVSFYNNEISEKSEIFDDQFSVERPDGSNFTLKIRSTKLEDSAMYFCASKGAGGKDTEAFFGQGTRLTVV.

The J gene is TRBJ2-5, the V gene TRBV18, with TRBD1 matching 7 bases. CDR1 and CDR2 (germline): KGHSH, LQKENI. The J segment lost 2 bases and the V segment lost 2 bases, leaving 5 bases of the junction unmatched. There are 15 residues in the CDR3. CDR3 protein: CASSPETGRQETQYF. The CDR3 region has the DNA TGTGCCAGCTCACCAGAGACAGGGAGACAAGAGACCCAGTACTTC. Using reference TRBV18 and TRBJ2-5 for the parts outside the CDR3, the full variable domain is NAGVMQNPRHLVRRRGQEARLRCSPMKGHSHVYWYRQLPEEGLKFMVYLQKENIIDESGMPKERFSAEFPKEGPSILRIQQVVRGDSAAYFCASSPETGRQETQYFGPGTRLLVL.